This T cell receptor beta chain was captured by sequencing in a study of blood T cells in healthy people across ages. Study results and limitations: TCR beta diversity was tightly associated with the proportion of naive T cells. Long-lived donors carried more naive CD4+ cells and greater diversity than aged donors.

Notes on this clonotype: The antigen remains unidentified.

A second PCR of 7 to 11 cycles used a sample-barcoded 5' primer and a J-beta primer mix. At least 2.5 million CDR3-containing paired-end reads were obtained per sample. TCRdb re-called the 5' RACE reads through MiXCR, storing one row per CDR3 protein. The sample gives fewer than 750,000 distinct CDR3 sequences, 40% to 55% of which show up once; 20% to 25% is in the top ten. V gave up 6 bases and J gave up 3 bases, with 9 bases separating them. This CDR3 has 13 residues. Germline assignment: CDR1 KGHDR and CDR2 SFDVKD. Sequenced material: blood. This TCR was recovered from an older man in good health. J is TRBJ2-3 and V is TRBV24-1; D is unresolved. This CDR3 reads CATSSSSTDTQYF. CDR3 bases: TGTGCCACCAGTTCTTCTAGTACAGATACGCAGTATTTT.